This T cell receptor (beta chain) appears in the sequencing data of a study of radiotherapy plus CTLA-4 blockade in lung cancer. The method was immunoSEQ multiplex PCR; TCRdb's version includes in-frame clones alone and lacks a portion of them. Found here are roughly 55,000 clones, about 70% of them singletons; the top ten hold around 8%. The origin of this receptor is a human donor with non-small cell lung cancer whose response to radiotherapy plus ipilimumab could not be evaluated. The sample was peripheral blood, taken from a patient treated with radiotherapy plus ipilimumab.

The DNA for the CDR3 is TGTGCCAGCAGCAACGGACAGGCCTTTTCCTACGAGCAGTACTTC. This codes for CASSNGQAFSYEQYF. The chain couples TRBV5-4 to TRBJ2-7, with TRBD1 identical over 7 bases. Germline V lookup: CDR1 SGHNT, CDR2 YYREEE (reference sequence). V lost 4 bases to trimming and J lost 1 base; unmatched junction nucleotides: 8. This CDR3 has 15 residues.